This T cell receptor (beta chain) was sequenced for a study of T cells in Graves' hyperthyroidism and ophthalmopathy. Study findings and constraints: Among thyroid clonotypes expanded above 0.001, most also appeared in blood.

TCR beta CDR3 sequences were amplified from RNA transcripts. The primer set for the first-round RT-PCR of the TCR CDR3 was HTBI. TCRdb recomputed calls from the multiplex PCR reads with MiXCR, one row per CDR3 protein. Altogether 350,000 or so distinct CDR3 sequences are present, 15% to 20% being singletons, with the ten largest covering approximately 54%. The CDR3 loop spans 15 amino acids. V lost 1 base and J lost 5; bases outside the gene matches: 6. CDR1 is GTSNPN, CDR2 SVGIG, per germline (reference sequence). This clonotype was counted many times. What it binds is unknown. It was considered stable Graves' hyperthyroidism when ophthalmopathy did not progress within 18 months.

Sequenced input: blood. V is TRBV30 and J is TRBJ2-1, with 9 bases lining up with TRBD2. This TCR was sampled from a woman aged 50 to 65 with Graves' hyperthyroidism. This CDR3 reads CAWSAEASGNNEQFF. The CDR3 coding sequence is TGTGCCTGGAGTGCGGAGGCTAGCGGGAACAATGAGCAGTTCTTC.